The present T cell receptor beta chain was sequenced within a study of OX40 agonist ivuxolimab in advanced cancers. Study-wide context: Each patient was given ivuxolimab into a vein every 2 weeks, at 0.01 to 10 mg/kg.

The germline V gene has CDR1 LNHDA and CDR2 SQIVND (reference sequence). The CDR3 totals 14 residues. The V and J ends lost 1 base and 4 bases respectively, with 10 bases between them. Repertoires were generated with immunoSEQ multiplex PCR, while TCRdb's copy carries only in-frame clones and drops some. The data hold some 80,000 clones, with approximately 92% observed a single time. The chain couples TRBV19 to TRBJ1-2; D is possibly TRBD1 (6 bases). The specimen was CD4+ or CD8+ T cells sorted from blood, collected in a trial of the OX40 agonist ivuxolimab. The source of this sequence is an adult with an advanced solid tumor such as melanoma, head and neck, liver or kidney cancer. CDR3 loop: CASSIVLRGYGYTF. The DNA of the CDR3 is TGTGCCAGTAGTATAGTTCTCAGGGGCTATGGCTACACCTTC.